This T cell receptor (beta chain) came from a study of T cell responses to AZD1222 COVID-19 vaccine. Study results and limitations: Unmutated variant regions reportedly attract nearly half of all spike-specific TCRs. A mostly white British donor set with more females was recruited, and clonal diversity was possibly underestimated. Repertoire collection took place solely once the T cell response had peaked.

In the case of this clone: The antigen remains undetermined.

Generated by immunoSEQ multiplex PCR, the TCRdb table keeps only in-frame clones and is missing some. This sample carries under 300,000 clones, 80% to 95% of them seen once, and the ten largest clones take 0.5% to 0.7%. The V end was cut by 2 bases, the J end by 4 bases, with 5 bases between. The CDR3 spans 12 residues. Germline CDR1 SQVTM, CDR2 ANQGSEA. This sequence originates from an adult in good health. The rearrangement uses TRBV29-1 and TRBJ2-2, with D unclear. The specimen comprised peripheral blood, sampled on day 0 of AZD1222 vaccination. The CDR3 DNA reads as TGCAGCGTTGAACAGCGCACCGGGGAGCTGTTTTTT. It translates to CSVEQRTGELFF.